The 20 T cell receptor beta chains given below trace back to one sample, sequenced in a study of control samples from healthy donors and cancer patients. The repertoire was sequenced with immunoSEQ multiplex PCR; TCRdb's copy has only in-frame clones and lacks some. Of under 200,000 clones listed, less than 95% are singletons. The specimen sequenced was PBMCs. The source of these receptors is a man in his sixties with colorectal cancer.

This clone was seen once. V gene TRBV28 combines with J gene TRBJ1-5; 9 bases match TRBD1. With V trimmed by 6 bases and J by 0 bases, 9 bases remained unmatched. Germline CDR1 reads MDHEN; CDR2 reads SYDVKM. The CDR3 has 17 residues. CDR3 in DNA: TGTGCCAGCAGGGGGGGACAGGGAATATATAGCAATCAGCCCCAGCATTTT. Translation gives CASRGGQGIYSNQPQHF. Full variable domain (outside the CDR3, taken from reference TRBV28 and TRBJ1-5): DVKVTQSSRYLVKRTGEKVFLECVQDMDHENMFWYRQDPGLGLRLIYFSYDVKMKEKGDIPEGYSVSREKKERFSLILESASTNQTSMYLCASRGGQGIYSNQPQHFGDGTRLSIL.

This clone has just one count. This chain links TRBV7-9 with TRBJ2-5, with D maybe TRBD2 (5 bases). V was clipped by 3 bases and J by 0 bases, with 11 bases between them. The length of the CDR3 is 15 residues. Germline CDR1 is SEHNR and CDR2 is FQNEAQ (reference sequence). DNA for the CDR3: TGTGCCAGCAGCTTGAGCAGAGGGTACCAAGAGACCCAGTACTTC. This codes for CASSLSRGYQETQYF.

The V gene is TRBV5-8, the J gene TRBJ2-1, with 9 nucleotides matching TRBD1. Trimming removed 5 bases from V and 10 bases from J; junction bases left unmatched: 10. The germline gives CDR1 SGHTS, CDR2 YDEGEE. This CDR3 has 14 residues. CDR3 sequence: CASRERTGEGEQFF. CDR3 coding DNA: TGTGCCAGCAGAGAGAGGACAGGGGAAGGGGAGCAGTTCTTC.

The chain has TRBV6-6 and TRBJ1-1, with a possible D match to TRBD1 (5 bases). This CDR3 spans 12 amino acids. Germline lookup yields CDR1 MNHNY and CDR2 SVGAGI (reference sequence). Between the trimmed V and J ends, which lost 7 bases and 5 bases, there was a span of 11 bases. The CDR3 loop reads CASKGLRTEAFF. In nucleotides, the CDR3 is TGTGCCAGCAAGGGGCTCCGAACTGAAGCTTTCTTT.

The CDR3 region has the DNA TGTGCCAGCAGCCCCCGTCCCTTTAGCGGCACAGATACGCAGTATTTT. Its protein product is CASSPRPFSGTDTQYF. The chain carries TRBV6-2 or TRBV6-3 and TRBJ2-3, with TRBD2 as a possible D gene (5 bases). Trimming left V 6 bases short and J 1 base short, with 17 bases between. CDR3 length: 16 amino acids. Germline CDR1 MNHEY, CDR2 SVGEGT.

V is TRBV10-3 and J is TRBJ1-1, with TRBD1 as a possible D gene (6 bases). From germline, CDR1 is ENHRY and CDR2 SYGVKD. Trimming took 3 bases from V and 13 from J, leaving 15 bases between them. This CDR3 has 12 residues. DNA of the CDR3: TGTGCCATCAGTGACAATTTGGGACAAGATTTCTTT. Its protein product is CAISDNLGQDFF.

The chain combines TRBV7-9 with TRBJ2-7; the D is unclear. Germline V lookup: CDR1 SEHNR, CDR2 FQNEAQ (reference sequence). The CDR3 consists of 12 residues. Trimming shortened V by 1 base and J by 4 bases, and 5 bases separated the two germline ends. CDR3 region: CASSLVGYEQYF. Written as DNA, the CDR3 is TGTGCCAGCAGCTTAGTGGGATACGAGCAGTACTTC.

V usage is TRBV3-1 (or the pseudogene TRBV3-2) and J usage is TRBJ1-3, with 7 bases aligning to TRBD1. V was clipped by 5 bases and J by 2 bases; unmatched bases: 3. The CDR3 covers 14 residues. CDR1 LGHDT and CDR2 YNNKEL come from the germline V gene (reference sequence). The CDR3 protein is CASSRGQAGNTIYF. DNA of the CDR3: TGTGCCAGCAGCAGAGGACAGGCTGGAAACACCATATATTTT.

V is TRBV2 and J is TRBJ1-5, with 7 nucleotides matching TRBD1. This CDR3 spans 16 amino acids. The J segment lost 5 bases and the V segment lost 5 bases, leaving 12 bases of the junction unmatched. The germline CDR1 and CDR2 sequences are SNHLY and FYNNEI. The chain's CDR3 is CASSSNGQASYQPQHF. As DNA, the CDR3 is TGTGCCAGCAGTTCTAATGGACAGGCTTCTTATCAGCCCCAGCATTTT.

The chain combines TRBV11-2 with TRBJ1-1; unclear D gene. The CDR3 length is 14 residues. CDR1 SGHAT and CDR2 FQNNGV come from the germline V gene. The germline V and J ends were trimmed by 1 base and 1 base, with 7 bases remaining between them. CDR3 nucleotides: TGTGCCAGCAGCTTAGCAGTAGAGAACACTGAAGCTTTCTTT. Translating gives CASSLAVENTEAFF.

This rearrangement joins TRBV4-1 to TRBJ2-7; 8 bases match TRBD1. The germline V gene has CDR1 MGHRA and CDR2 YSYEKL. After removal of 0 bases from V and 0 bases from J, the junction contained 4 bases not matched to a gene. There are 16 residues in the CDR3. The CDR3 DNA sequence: TGCGCCAGCAGCCAAGATTGGGGGACAGGCTCCTACGAGCAGTACTTC. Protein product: CASSQDWGTGSYEQYF.

In DNA form, the CDR3 reads TGTGCCAGCAACCGACTAGCGGGTCCTACGAACGGGGAGCTGTTTTTT. Encoded protein: CASNRLAGPTNGELFF. V and J are TRBV6-4 and TRBJ2-2; the match to TRBD2 covers 10 bases. Germline V lookup: CDR1 MRHNA, CDR2 SNTAGT. Trimming cost V 7 bases and J 7 bases; bases outside gene matches: 12. This CDR3 is built from 16 residues.

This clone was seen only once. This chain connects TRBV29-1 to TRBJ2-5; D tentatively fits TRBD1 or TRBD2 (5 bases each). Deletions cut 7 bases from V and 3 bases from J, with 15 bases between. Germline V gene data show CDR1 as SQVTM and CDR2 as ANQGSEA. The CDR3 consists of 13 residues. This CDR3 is CSARDLLEETQYF. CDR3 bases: TGCAGCGCCCGGGACCTCCTAGAAGAGACCCAGTACTTC. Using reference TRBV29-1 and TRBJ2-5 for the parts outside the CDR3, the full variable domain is SAVISQKPSRDICQRGTSLTIQCQVDSQVTMMFWYRQQPGQSLTLIATANQGSEATYESGFVIDKFPISRPNLTFSTLTVSNMSPEDSSIYLCSARDLLEETQYFGPGTRLLVL.

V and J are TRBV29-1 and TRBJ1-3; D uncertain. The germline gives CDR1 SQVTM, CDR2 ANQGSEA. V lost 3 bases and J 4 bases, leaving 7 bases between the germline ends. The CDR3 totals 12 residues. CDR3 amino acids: CSVEAAGNTIYF. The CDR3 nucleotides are TGCAGCGTTGAGGCGGCGGGAAACACCATATATTTT. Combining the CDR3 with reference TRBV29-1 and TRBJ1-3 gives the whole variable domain SAVISQKPSRDICQRGTSLTIQCQVDSQVTMMFWYRQQPGQSLTLIATANQGSEATYESGFVIDKFPISRPNLTFSTLTVSNMSPEDSSIYLCSVEAAGNTIYFGEGSWLTVV.

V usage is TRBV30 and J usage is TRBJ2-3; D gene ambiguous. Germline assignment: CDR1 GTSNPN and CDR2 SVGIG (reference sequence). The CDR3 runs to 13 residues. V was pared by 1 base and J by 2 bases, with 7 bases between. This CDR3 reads CAWSGVPTDTQYF. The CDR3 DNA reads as TGTGCCTGGAGTGGGGTGCCCACAGATACGCAGTATTTT.

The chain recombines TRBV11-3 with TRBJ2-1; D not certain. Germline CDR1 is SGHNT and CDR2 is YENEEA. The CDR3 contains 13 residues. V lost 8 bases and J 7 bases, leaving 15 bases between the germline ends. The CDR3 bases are TGTGCCAGCTCGAAACTGGCCGAGAATGAGCAGTTCTTC. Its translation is CASSKLAENEQFF.

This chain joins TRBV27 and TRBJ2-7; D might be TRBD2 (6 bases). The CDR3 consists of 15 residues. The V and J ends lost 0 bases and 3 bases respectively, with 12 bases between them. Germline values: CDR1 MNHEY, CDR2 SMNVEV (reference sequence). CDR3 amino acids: CASSLSTSQFYEQYF. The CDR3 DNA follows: TGTGCCAGCAGTTTATCGACTAGTCAGTTCTACGAGCAGTACTTC.

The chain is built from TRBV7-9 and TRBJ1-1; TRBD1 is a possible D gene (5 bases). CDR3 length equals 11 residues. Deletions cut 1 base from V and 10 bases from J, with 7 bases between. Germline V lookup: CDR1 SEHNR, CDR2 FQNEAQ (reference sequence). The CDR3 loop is CASSLERGAFF. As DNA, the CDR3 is TGTGCCAGCAGCTTAGAGAGGGGAGCTTTCTTT.

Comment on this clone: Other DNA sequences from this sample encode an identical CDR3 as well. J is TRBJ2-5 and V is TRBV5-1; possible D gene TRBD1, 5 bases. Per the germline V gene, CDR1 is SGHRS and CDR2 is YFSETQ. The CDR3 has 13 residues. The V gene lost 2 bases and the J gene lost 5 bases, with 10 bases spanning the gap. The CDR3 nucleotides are TGCGCCAGCAGCTTAGGGGTTCAGGAGACCCAGTACTTC. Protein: CASSLGVQETQYF.

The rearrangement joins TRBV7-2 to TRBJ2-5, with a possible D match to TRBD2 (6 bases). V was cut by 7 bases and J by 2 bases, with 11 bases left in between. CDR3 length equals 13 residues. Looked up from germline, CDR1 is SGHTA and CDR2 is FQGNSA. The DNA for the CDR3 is TGTGCCAGCACCTCCGGACTACAAGAGACCCAGTACTTC. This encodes CASTSGLQETQYF.